What follows is one T cell receptor (beta chain) and its context. The record originates from a study of blood T cells in healthy people across ages. Through a sample-barcoded 5' primer and a J-beta primer mix, a second PCR was run for about 6 to 11 cycles. Using its own MiXCR run on the 5' RACE reads, TCRdb lists one record per CDR3 protein. The sample holds 450,000 to 600,000 distinct CDR3 sequences, about 27% seen once. Peripheral blood was drawn, around 9.3 milliliters per donor. This sample was also put to use in a study of T cells of mothers and their children.

The sample taken for sequencing was blood. This TCR was recovered from a boy aged 2 to 9 in good health.

The CDR3 spells CASSLVDAKVTQYF. The DNA of the CDR3 is TGTGCCAGCAGCTTAGTAGACGCCAAGGTGACCCAGTACTTC. This chain connects TRBV7-2 to TRBJ2-5; D is undetermined. The ends were cut back, 1 base at V and 7 bases at J, with 13 bases in the middle. The CDR3 is 14 amino acids. In germline, CDR1 is SGHTA, CDR2 FQGNSA.